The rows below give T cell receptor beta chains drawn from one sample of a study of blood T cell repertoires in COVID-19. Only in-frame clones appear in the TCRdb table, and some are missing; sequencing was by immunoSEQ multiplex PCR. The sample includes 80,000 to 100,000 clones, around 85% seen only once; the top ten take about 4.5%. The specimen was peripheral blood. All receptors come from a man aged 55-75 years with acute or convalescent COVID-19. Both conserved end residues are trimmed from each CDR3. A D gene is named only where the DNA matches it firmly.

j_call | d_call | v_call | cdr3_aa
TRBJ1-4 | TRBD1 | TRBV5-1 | ASSKGQGVEKLF
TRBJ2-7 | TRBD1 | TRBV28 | ASSFTGGSYEQY
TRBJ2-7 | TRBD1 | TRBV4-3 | ASSQERTYIGQAHEQY
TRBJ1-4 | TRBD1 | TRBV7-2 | ASSSTGTGEKLF
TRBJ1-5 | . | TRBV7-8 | ASTKNTGKPQH
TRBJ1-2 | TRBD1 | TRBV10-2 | ASRPGQAYGYT
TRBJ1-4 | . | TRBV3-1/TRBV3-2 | ASSQTQSQATNEKLF
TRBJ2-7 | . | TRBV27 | ASSSGGRVVYEQY
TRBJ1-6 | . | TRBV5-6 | ASSRDRSSYNSPLH
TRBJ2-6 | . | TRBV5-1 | ASSPVISGANVLT
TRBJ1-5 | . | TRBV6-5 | ASSYSGYQPQH
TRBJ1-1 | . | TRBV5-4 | ASSAGGGRSTEAF
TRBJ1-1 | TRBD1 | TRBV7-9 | ASSPGQGRTEAF
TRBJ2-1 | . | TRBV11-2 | ASSRSVAEQF
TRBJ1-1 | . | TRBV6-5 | ASKQGLATEAF
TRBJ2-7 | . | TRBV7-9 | ASSSVRGLLGEQY
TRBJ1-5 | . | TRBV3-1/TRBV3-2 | ASSQLSGNQPQH
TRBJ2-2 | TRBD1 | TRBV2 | ASSTERGRGRLVGTGELF
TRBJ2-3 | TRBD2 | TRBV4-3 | ASSHGGLAGGDTQY
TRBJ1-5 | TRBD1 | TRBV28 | ASTATGGQPQH
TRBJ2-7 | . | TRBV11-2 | ASSLRLAYEQY
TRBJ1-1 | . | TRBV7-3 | ASSKQGSKGTEAF
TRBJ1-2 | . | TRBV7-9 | ASSGNYGYT
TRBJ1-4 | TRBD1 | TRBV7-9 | ASSPGQGPNEKLF
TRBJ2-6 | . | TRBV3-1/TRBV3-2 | ASSQTLVENSGANVLT
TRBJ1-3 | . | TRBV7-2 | ASSSTRGSGNTIY
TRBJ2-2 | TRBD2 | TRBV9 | ASSARLAEMNTGELF
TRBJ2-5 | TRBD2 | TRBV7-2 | ASRNSGGLETQY
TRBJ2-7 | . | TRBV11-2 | ASSSDFLGSYEQY
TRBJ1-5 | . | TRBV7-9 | ASSPDSDNQPQH
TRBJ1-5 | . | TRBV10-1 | ASSDDTSTQPQH
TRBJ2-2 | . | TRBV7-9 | ASSPTSLPGELF
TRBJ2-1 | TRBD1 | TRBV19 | ASSPRDRVRHNEQF
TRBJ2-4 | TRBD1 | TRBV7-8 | ASSLEFWGTEKNIQY
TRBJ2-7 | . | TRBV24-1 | ATSDPDKNYEQY